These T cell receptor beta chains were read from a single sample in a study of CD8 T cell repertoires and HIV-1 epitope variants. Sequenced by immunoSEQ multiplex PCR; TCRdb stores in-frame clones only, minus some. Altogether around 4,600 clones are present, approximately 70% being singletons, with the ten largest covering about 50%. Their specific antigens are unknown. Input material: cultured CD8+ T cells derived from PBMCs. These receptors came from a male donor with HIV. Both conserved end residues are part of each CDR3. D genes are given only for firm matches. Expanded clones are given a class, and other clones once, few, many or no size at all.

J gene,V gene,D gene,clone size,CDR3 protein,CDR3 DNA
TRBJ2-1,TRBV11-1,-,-,CASSLAGQSYNEQFF,TGTGCCAGCAGCTTAGCCGGACAGAGCTACAATGAGCAGTTCTTC
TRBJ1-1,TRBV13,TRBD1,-,CASSYGTGGGTEAFF,TGTGCCAGCAGCTACGGGACAGGGGGCGGCACTGAAGCTTTCTTT
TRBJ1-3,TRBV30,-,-,CAWSVDSSSGNTIYF,TGTGCCTGGAGTGTAGACTCCAGCTCTGGAAACACCATATATTTT
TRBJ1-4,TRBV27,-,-,CASSLLGYEKLFF,TGTGCCAGCAGTTTACTAGGATACGAAAAACTGTTTTTT
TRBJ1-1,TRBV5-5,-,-,CASSLEERGTEAFF,TGTGCCAGCAGCTTGGAGGAAAGGGGCACTGAAGCTTTCTTT
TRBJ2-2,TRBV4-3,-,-,CASSQDVGSTGELFF,TGCGCCAGCAGCCAAGATGTGGGATCCACCGGGGAGCTGTTTTTT
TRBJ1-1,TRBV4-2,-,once,CASSPRGMGASRTEAFF,TGTGCCAGCAGCCCCCGGGGGATGGGGGCATCGAGAACTGAAGCTTTCTTT
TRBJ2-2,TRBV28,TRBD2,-,CASSLGISGRMNTGELFF,TGTGCCAGCAGTTTGGGAATTAGCGGGAGGATGAACACCGGGGAGCTGTTTTTT
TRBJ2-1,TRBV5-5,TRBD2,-,CASSVAGGPPYNEQFF,TGTGCCAGCAGCGTAGCGGGAGGCCCCCCCTACAATGAGCAGTTCTTC
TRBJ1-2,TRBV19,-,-,CASRWGFGNYGYTF,TGTGCCAGTAGGTGGGGATTCGGTAACTATGGCTACACCTTC
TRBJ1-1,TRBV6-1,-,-,CASSVWDMNTEAFF,TGTGCCAGCAGTGTATGGGACATGAACACTGAAGCTTTCTTT
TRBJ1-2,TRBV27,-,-,CASSFVEGNYGYTF,TGTGCCAGCAGTTTCGTTGAAGGGAACTATGGCTACACCTTC
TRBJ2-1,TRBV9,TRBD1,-,CASTDGQGDYNEQFF,TGTGCCAGCACCGATGGACAGGGAGATTACAATGAGCAGTTCTTC
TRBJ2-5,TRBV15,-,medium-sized,CATSRDRRETQYF,TGTGCCACCAGCAGAGATCGGAGAGAGACCCAGTACTTC
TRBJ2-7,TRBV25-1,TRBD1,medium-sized,CASSSDRWDRETYEQYF,TGTGCCAGCAGTAGTGACCGATGGGACAGGGAAACCTACGAGCAGTACTTC
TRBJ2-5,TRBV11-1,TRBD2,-,CASSLGLAETQYF,TGTGCCAGCAGCTTGGGACTAGCTGAGACCCAGTACTTC
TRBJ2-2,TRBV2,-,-,CASSELPGRTGELFF,TGTGCCAGCAGTGAGTTGCCGGGGAGGACCGGGGAGCTGTTTTTT
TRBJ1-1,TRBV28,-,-,CASTRDRGGTEAFF,TGTGCCAGCACCCGGGATAGGGGGGGCACTGAAGCTTTCTTT
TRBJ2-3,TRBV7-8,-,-,CASSLAPSPDTQYF,TGTGCCAGCAGCTTAGCACCTTCGCCAGATACGCAGTATTTT
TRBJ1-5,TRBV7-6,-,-,CASSPAGNQPQHF,TGTGCCAGCAGCCCGGCGGGCAATCAGCCCCAGCATTTT
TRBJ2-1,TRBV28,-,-,CASTRRGRTDNEQFF,TGTGCCAGCACCCGAAGGGGACGGACGGACAATGAGCAGTTCTTC
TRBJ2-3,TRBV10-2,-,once,CASSDRYTDTQYF,TGCGCCAGCAGTGACAGATACACAGATACGCAGTATTTT
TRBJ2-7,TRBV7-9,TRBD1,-,CASSPEKQGLIYEQYF,TGTGCCAGCAGCCCAGAGAAACAGGGGTTAATCTACGAGCAGTACTTC
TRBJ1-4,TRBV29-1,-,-,CSVEGDSNEKLFF,TGCAGCGTTGAGGGAGACTCTAATGAAAAACTGTTTTTT
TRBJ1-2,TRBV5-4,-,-,CASSPWPVELDYGYTF,TGTGCCAGCAGCCCTTGGCCGGTAGAATTGGACTATGGCTACACCTTC
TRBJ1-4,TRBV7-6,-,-,CASSGSDRLNEKLFF,TGTGCCAGCAGCGGATCAGACAGGCTCAATGAAAAACTGTTTTTT
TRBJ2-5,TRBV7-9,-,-,CASSHPGFQETQYF,TGTGCCAGCAGCCACCCGGGATTCCAAGAGACCCAGTACTTC
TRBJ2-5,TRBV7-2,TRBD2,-,CASDDGGLQETQYF,TGTGCCAGCGACGACGGGGGGTTACAAGAGACCCAGTACTTC
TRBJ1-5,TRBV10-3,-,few,CAISESKGSNQPQHF,TGTGCCATCAGTGAGTCGAAGGGAAGCAATCAGCCCCAGCATTTT
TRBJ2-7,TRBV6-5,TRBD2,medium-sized,CASSAGTIEQYF,TGTGCCAGCAGTGCGGGGACTATCGAGCAGTACTTC
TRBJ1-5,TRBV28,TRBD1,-,CASRLGQGLPQHF,TGTGCCAGCAGACTGGGACAGGGGTTACCCCAGCATTTT